The entry that follows covers one T cell receptor (beta chain) sequence. Its antigen remains unknown. PCR involved 60 Vbeta and 13 Jbeta primers. Per the original methods: Later analysis identified some 88 million unique TCR beta chains, 8.5 million to 13 million shared. Generated by immunoSEQ multiplex PCR, the TCRdb table keeps only in-frame clones and is missing some. V, J and clone size were drawn from that table, and D and trimming were deduced from the DNA. Of about 170,000 clones in the sample, over 75% are singletons; the top ten hold around 3.2%. The data were obtained in a study of cytomegalovirus exposure and HLA in healthy donors. The CDR3 consists of 14 residues. Unmatched junction bases numbered 6, after V lost 4 bases and J lost 7 bases. The germline V gene encodes CDR1 SGHDT and CDR2 YYEEEE. The study, taken as a whole, reports: Later genetic work tied a missense DCLRE1C variant to beta-chain V and J trimming. Data from an earlier analysis indicated that most TCR beta V segments were productive either about 87% or about 30% of the time. A later analysis reportedly found that, within productive TCRs, an Asian-associated ancestry cluster had fewer N-insertions than the mean observed across the 666 donors.

The source is a female donor in good health and CMV-seronegative. This chain uses TRBV5-6 with TRBJ2-1; 9 bases are shared with TRBD1. Source material: PBMCs. The CDR3 DNA is TGTGCCAGCAGCCCTCAGACAGGGGGAAATGAGCAGTTCTTC. Residues: CASSPQTGGNEQFF.